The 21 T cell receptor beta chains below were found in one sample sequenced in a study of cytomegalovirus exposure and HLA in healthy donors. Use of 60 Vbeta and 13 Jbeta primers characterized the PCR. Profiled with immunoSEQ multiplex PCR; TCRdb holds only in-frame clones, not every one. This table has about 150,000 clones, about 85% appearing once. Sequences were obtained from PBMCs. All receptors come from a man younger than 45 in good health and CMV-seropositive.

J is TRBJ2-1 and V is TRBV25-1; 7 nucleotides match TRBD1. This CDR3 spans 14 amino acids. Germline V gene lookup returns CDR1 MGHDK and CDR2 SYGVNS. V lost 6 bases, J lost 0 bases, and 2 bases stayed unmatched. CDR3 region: CASSRDSSYNEQFF. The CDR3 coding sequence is TGTGCCAGCAGCCGGGACAGCTCCTACAATGAGCAGTTCTTC.

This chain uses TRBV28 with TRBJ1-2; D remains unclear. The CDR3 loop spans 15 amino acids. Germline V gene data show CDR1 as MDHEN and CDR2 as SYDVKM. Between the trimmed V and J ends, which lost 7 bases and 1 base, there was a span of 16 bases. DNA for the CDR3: TGTGCCAGCACCACCGGAGGACTTCTTAACTATGGCTACACCTTC. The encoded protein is CASTTGGLLNYGYTF.

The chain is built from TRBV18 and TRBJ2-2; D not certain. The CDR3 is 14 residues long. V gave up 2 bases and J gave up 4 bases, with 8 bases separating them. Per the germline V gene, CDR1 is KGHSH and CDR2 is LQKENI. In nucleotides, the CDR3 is TGTGCCAGCTCACCATCCAGTCCCACCGGGGAGCTGTTTTTT. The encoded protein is CASSPSSPTGELFF.

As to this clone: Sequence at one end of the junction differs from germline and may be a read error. In DNA form, the CDR3 reads TGTGCAAGCACGTTCGGACAGGGTCGCGGCTACACCTTC. Its translation is CASTFGQGRGYTF. J is TRBJ1-2 and V is TRBV2; 8 nucleotides line up with TRBD1. The CDR3 sequence is 13 residues long. Germline V lookup: CDR1 SNHLY, CDR2 FYNNEI.

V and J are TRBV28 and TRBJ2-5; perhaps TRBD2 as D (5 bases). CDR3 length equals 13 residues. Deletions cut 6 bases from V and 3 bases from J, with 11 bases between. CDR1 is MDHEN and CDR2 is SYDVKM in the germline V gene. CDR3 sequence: CASSSGLKETQYF. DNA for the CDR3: TGTGCCAGCAGCTCTGGACTGAAAGAGACCCAGTACTTC.

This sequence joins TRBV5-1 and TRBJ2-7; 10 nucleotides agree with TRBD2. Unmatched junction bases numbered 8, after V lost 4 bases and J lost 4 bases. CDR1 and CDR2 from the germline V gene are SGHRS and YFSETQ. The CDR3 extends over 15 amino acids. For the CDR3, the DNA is TGCGCCAGCAGCCCGAGAGCGGGGGGGAGGTACGAGCAGTACTTC. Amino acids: CASSPRAGGRYEQYF. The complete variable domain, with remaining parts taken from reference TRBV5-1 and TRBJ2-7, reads KAGVTQTPRYLIKTRGQQVTLSCSPISGHRSVSWYQQTPGQGLQFLFEYFSETQRNKGNFPGRFSGRQFSNSRSEMNVSTLELGDSALYLCASSPRAGGRYEQYFGPGTRLTVT.

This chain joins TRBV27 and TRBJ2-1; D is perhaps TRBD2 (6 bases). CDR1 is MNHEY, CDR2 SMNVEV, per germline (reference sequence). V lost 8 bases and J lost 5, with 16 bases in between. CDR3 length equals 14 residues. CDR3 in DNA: TGTGCCAGCTCCCTGGGGGGAACCGACAATGAGCAGTTCTTC. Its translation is CASSLGGTDNEQFF.

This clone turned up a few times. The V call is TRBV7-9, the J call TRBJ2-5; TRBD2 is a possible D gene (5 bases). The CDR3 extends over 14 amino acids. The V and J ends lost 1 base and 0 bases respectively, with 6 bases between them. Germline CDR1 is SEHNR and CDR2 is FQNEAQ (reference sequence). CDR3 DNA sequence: TGTGCCAGCAGCTTAGGAGGGTACCAAGAGACCCAGTACTTC. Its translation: CASSLGGYQETQYF.

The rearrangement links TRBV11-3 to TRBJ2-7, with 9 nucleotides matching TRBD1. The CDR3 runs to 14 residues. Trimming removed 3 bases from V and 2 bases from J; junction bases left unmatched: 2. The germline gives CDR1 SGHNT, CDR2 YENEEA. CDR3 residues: CASSLTGGAYEQYF. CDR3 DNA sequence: TGTGCCAGCAGCTTGACAGGGGGAGCCTACGAGCAGTACTTC.

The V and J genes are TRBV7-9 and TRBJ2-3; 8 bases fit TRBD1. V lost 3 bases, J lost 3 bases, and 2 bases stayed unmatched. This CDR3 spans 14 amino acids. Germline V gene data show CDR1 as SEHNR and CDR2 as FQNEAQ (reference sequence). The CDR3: CASSFNRGTDTQYF. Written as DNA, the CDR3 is TGTGCCAGCAGCTTTAACAGGGGGACAGATACGCAGTATTTT.

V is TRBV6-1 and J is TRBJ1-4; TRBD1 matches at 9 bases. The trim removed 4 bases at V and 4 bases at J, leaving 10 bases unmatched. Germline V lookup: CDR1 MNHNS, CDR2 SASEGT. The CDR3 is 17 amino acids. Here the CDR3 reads CASSGLSGTGFNEKLFF. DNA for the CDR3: TGTGCCAGCAGTGGCCTGTCCGGGACAGGGTTTAATGAAAAACTGTTTTTT.

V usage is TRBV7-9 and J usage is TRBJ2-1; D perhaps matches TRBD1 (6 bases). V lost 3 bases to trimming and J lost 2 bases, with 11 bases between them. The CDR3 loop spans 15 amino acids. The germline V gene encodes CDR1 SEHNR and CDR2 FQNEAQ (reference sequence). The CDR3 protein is CASSLTGVTYNEQFF. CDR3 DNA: TGTGCCAGCAGCTTGACAGGAGTTACCTACAATGAGCAGTTCTTC.

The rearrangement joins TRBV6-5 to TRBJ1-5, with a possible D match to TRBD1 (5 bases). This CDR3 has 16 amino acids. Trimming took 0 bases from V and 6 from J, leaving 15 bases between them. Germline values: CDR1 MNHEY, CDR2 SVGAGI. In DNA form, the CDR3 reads TGTGCCAGCAGTTACTCCCATCCCAGGGCCGGTCAGCCCCAGCATTTT. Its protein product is CASSYSHPRAGQPQHF.

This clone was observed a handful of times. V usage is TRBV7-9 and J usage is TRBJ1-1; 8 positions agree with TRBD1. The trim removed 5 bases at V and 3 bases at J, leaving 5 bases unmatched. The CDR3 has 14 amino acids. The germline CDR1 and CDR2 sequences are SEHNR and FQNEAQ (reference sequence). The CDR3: CASSPQGGDTEAFF. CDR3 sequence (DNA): TGTGCCAGCAGCCCACAGGGGGGTGACACTGAAGCTTTCTTT.

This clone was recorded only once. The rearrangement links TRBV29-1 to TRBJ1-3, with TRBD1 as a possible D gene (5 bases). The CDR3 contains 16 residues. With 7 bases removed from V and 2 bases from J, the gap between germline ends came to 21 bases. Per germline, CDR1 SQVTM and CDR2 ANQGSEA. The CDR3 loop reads CSAFFTGGTTGNTIYF. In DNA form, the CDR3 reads TGCAGCGCTTTTTTTACGGGAGGGACGACTGGAAACACCATATATTTT.

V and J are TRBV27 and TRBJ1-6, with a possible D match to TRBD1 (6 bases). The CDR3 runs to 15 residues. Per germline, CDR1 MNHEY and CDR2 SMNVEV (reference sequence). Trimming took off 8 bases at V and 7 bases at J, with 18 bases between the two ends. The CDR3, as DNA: TGTGCCAGCGGGGGGGCCGTGGGGGTGAATTCACCCCTCCACTTT. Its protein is CASGGAVGVNSPLHF.

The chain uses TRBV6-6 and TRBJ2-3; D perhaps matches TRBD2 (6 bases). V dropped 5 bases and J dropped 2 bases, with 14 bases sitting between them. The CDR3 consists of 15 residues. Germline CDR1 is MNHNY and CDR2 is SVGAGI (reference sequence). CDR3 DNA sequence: TGTGCCAGCAGTAAACCGGGACTTACCACAGATACGCAGTATTTT. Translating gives CASSKPGLTTDTQYF.

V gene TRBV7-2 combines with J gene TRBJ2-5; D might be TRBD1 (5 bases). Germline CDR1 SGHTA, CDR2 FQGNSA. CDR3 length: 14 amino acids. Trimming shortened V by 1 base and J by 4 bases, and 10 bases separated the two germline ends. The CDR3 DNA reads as TGTGCCAGCAGCTTAGATGACAGTAGAGAGACCCAGTACTTC. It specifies CASSLDDSRETQYF.

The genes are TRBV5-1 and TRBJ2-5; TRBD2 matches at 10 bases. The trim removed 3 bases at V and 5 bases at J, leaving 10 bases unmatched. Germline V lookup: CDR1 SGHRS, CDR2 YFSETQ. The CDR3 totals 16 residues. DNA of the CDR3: TGCGCCAGCAGCTATAATAGCGGGGGGTCGGGGGAGACCCAGTACTTC. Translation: CASSYNSGGSGETQYF.

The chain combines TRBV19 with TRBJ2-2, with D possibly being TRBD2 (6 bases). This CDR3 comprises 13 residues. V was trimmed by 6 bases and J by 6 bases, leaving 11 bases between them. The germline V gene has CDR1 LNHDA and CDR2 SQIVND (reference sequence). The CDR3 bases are TGTGCCAGTAGAGTGGAGGGTGCCGGGGAGCTGTTTTTT. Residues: CASRVEGAGELFF.

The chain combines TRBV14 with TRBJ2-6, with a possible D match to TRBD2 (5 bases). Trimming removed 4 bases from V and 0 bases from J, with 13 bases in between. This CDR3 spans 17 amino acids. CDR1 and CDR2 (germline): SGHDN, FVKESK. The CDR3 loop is CASSLRGAGSGANVLTF. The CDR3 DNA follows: TGTGCCAGCAGCCTCCGGGGTGCGGGCTCTGGGGCCAACGTCCTGACTTTC.